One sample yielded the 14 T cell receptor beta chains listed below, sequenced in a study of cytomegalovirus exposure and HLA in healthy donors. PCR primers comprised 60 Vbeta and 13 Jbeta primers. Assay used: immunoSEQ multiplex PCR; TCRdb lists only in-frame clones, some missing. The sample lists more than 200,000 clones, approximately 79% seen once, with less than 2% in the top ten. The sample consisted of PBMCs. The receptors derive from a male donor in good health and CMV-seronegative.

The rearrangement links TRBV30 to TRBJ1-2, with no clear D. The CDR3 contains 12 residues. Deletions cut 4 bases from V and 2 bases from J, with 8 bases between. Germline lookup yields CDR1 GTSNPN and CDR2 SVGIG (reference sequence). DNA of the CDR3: TGTGCCTGGACCACGGGGAACTATGGCTACACCTTC. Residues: CAWTTGNYGYTF.

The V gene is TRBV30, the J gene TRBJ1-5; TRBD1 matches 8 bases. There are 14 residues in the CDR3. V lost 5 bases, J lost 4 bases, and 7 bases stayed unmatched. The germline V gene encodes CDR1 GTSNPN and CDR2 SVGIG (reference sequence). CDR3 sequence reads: CAWQGAERNQPQHF. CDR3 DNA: TGTGCCTGGCAGGGGGCTGAGAGGAATCAGCCCCAGCATTTT.

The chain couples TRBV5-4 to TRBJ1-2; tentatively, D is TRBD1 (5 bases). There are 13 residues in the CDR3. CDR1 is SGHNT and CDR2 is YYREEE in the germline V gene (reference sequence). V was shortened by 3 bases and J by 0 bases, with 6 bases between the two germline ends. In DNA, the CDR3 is TGTGCCAGCAGCTCGGACACTAACTATGGCTACACCTTC. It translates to CASSSDTNYGYTF.

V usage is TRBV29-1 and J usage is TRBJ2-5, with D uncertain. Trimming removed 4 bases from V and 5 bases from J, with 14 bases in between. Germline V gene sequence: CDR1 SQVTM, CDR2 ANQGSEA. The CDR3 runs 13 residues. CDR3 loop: CSVATGSGETQYF. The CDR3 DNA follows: TGCAGCGTTGCAACTGGCTCCGGGGAGACCCAGTACTTC.

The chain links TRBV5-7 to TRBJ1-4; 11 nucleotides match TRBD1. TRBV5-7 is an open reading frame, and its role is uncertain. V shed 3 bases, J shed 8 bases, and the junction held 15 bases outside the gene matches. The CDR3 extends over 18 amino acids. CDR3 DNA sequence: TGTGCCAGCAGCTCGATCCGGGACAGGGGGACGGGTGACGAAAAACTGTTTTTT. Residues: CASSSIRDRGTGDEKLFF.

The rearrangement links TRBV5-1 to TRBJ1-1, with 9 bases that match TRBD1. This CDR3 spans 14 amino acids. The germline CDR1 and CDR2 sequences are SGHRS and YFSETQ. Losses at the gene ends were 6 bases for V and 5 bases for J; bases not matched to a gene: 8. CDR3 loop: CASTPYRGLTEAFF. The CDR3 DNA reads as TGCGCCAGCACCCCGTACAGGGGGCTTACTGAAGCTTTCTTT.

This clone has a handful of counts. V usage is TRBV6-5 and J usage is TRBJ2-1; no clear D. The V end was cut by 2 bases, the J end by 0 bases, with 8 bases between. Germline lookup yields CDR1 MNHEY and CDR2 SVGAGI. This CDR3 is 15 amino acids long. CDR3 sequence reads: CASSYSDGSYNEQFF. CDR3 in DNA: TGTGCCAGCAGTTACAGCGACGGCTCCTACAATGAGCAGTTCTTC.

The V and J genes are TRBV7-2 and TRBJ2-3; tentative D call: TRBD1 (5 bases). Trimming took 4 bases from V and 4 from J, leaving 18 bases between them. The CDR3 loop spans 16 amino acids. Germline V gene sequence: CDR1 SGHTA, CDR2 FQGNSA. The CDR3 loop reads CASSSVSGKMADTQYF. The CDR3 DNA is TGTGCCAGCAGCTCGGTATCAGGGAAAATGGCAGATACGCAGTATTTT.

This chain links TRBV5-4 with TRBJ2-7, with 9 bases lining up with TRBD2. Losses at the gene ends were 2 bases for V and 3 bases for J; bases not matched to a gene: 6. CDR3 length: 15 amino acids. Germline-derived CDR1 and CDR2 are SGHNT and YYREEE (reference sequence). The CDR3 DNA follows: TGTGCCAGCAGCTTTTTAGCGGGGGTGGGCTACGAGCAGTACTTC. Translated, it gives CASSFLAGVGYEQYF.

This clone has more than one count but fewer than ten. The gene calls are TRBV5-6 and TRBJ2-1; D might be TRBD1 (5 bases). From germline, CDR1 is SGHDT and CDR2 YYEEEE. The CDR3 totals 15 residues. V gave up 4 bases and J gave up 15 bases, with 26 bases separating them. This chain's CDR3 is CASSPQAWGRPSPFF. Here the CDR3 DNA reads TGTGCCAGCAGCCCACAAGCTTGGGGCAGGCCCTCCCCGTTCTTC.

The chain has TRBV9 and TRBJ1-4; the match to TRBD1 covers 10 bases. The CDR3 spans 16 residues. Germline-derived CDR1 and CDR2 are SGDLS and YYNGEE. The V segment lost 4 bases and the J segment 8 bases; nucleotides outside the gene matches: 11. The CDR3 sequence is CASSPRMTGGEEKLFF. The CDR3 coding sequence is TGTGCCAGCAGCCCCAGAATGACAGGGGGCGAGGAAAAACTGTTTTTT.

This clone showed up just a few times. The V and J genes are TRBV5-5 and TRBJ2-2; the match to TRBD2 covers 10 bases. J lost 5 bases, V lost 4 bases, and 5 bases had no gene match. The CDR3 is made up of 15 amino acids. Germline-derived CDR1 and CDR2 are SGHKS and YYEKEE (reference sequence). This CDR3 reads CASSPSGSFTGELFF. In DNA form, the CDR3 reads TGTGCCAGCAGCCCTAGCGGGAGTTTTACCGGGGAGCTGTTTTTT. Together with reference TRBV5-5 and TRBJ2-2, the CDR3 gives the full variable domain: DAGVTQSPTHLIKTRGQQVTLRCSPISGHKSVSWYQQVLGQGPQFIFQYYEKEERGRGNFPDRFSARQFPNYSSELNVNALLLGDSALYLCASSPSGSFTGELFFGEGSRLTVL.

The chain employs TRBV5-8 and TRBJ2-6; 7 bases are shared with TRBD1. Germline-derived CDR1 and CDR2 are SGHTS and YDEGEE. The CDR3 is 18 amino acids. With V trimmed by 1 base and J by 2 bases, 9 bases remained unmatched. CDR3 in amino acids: CASSLSPGQVAGANVLTF. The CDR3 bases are TGTGCCAGCAGCTTGAGCCCCGGACAGGTTGCTGGGGCCAACGTCCTGACTTTC.

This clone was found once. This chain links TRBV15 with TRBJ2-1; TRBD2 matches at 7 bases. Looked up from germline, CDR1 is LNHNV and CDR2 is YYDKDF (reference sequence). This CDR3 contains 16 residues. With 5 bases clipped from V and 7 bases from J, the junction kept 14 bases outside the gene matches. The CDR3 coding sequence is TGTGCCACCAGCCCACCGGGACTATGGCCGGGGAATGAGCAGTTCTTC. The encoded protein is CATSPPGLWPGNEQFF.